This T cell receptor (beta chain) was identified in a study of cytomegalovirus exposure and HLA in healthy donors. Study-level points and caveats: An assumption of roughly uniform sequencing depth across donors underlay the presence/absence analyses. There were some public TCRs occurring in many donors, but most TCR sequences were rare. V segments that were indistinguishable, TRBV6-2 and TRBV6-3 among them, were omitted from analysis.

At the time of sampling, donors were nominally healthy, though unrecorded immune exposures were likely. PCR amplification relied on 60 Vbeta primers (plus 13 Jbeta primers). Libraries were prepared by immunoSEQ multiplex PCR; TCRdb keeps only in-frame clonotypes and omits some of them. Of approximately 100,000 clones in the sample, less than 80% were seen once. Trimming left V 0 bases short and J 5 bases short, with 13 bases between. Germline values: CDR1 LGHNA, CDR2 YNFKEQ. This CDR3 region has 15 residues. With respect to this clone: What it binds is not known.

The chain links TRBV4-2 to TRBJ1-2; no clear D gene. The receptor's source is a man in his sixties in good health and CMV-seronegative. The sample comprised PBMCs. The CDR3 bases are TGTGCCAGCAGCCAAGATGCGGGCAATAGATATGGCTACACCTTC. Translation gives CASSQDAGNRYGYTF.